Presented here are 13 T cell receptor beta chains from one specimen sequenced in a study of T-cell reconstitution after alpha-beta-depleted transplantation in children. For TCRbeta, the library was prepared with unique molecular identifiers. TCRdb reprocessed the PCR reads with MiXCR, giving one entry per CDR3 protein. The sample lists over 550,000 distinct CDR3 sequences; about 10% were seen once. Sequencing was performed on PBMCs from the stem cell graft donor, taken from the stem cell graft. Every receptor here comes from a human donor who donated a stem cell graft to a child with acute myeloid leukemia.

This chain uses TRBV28 with TRBJ2-3, with D possibly matching TRBD2 (6 bases). The CDR3 sequence is 17 residues long. The germline V gene has CDR1 MDHEN and CDR2 SYDVKM. The germline V and J ends were trimmed by 7 bases and 2 bases, with 22 bases remaining between them. The CDR3 reads CASNSPPGGDHTDTQYF. The DNA of the CDR3 is TGTGCCAGCAACTCCCCCCCCGGGGGAGACCACACAGATACGCAGTATTTT. Variable domain in full (rest from reference TRBV28 and TRBJ2-3): DVKVTQSSRYLVKRTGEKVFLECVQDMDHENMFWYRQDPGLGLRLIYFSYDVKMKEKGDIPEGYSVSREKKERFSLILESASTNQTSMYLCASNSPPGGDHTDTQYFGPGTRLTVL.

This clonotype was seen ten or more times. The rearrangement joins TRBV5-1 to TRBJ1-2; possibly TRBD1 for D (5 bases). Looked up from germline, CDR1 is SGHRS and CDR2 is YFSETQ. There are 17 residues in the CDR3. Trimming took off 3 bases at V and 2 bases at J, with 20 bases between the two ends. In DNA, the CDR3 is TGCGCCAGCAGCTCCTCCTGGGGCGATCTGGGCAACTATGGCTACACCTTC. Its translation: CASSSSWGDLGNYGYTF.

This clonotype was seen ten or more times. The chain carries TRBV29-1 and TRBJ2-6; 7 nucleotides align to TRBD1. The CDR3 length is 14 residues. V gave up 7 bases and J gave up 2 bases; unmatched junction bases: 5. Germline V gene data show CDR1 as SQVTM and CDR2 as ANQGSEA. The CDR3 DNA follows: TGCAGCGCCCTAGGGGGCGCTGGGGCCAACGTCCTGACTTTC. This codes for CSALGGAGANVLTF.

This clonotype was counted many times. The V call is TRBV5-1, the J call TRBJ1-2; no clear D. The germline V and J ends were trimmed by 1 base and 6 bases, with 7 bases remaining between them. Germline CDR1 SGHRS, CDR2 YFSETQ. This CDR3 comprises 12 residues. The CDR3 here is CASSLNGNGYTF. In DNA, the CDR3 is TGCGCCAGCAGCTTGAACGGGAATGGCTACACCTTC.

This clonotype was counted a few times. Sequence at one end of the junction differs from germline and may be a read error. V is TRBV20-1 and J is TRBJ1-2; D is unclear. Germline V gene lookup returns CDR1 DFQATT and CDR2 SNEGSKA (reference sequence). The CDR3 has 11 residues. The CDR3 region is CSARQTTLYYF. CDR3 in DNA: TGCAGTGCTAGACAGACGACACTATACTACTTC.

This clonotype was counted many times. The J gene is TRBJ2-1, the V gene TRBV5-1, with TRBD2 matching over 7 bases. Germline CDR1 is SGHRS and CDR2 is YFSETQ. This CDR3 contains 18 residues. The V and J ends lost 0 bases and 3 bases, in that order; junction bases with no gene match: 12. The CDR3: CASSLVAGVSGGYNEQFF. The CDR3 coding sequence is TGCGCCAGCAGCTTGGTTGCGGGAGTTTCGGGGGGCTACAATGAGCAGTTCTTC.

This chain links TRBV3-1 with TRBJ2-1, with 10 nucleotides matching TRBD2. V shed 2 bases and J 5 bases; nucleotides not matched to a gene: 12. This CDR3 is built from 18 residues. Germline V gives CDR1 LGHDT, CDR2 YNNKEL (reference sequence). The CDR3 DNA reads TGTGCCAGCAGCCAACCGTGGGCGAGAGGACTAGCGGACAATGAGCAGTTCTTC. Protein product: CASSQPWARGLADNEQFF.

In its sample, this clonotype was seen many times. V usage is TRBV28 and J usage is TRBJ1-4; the D gene is possibly TRBD1 (5 bases). The CDR3 has 12 residues. Trimming removed 6 bases from V and 5 bases from J, with 7 bases in between. Germline V CDR1 and CDR2: MDHEN, SYDVKM. The CDR3 sequence is CASRGDNEKLFF. CDR3 in DNA: TGTGCCAGCAGGGGGGACAATGAAAAACTGTTTTTT.

The chain joins TRBV12-3 or TRBV12-4 to TRBJ1-3, with D hard to call. The V gene lost 5 bases and the J gene lost 0 bases, with 2 bases spanning the gap. CDR3 size: 12 residues. CDR3 coding DNA: TGTGCCAGCAGTATCTCTGGAAACACCATATATTTT. Its protein is CASSISGNTIYF.

This clonotype was observed a few times. V gene TRBV18 combines with J gene TRBJ2-1; 9 positions match TRBD2. From germline, CDR1 is KGHSH and CDR2 LQKENI. This CDR3 region has 16 residues. Trimming cost V 2 bases and J 7 bases; bases outside gene matches: 9. The chain's CDR3 is CASSPDSLAGTNEQFF. CDR3 nucleotide sequence: TGTGCCAGCTCACCAGATTCGCTAGCGGGAACTAATGAGCAGTTCTTC.

The chain recombines TRBV6-1 with TRBJ2-1; the D gene is possibly TRBD1 (6 bases). Per the germline V gene, CDR1 is MNHNS and CDR2 is SASEGT. This CDR3 has 13 amino acids. Between the trimmed V and J ends, which lost 11 bases and 3 bases, there was a span of 14 bases. DNA of the CDR3: TGTGCCGCGCGGCAGGGGTACTACAATGAGCAGTTCTTC. As protein: CAARQGYYNEQFF.

The chain uses TRBV20-1 and TRBJ2-3, with TRBD2 matching 10 bases. Germline loops: CDR1 DFQATT, CDR2 SNEGSKA (reference sequence). The trim removed 6 bases at V and 3 bases at J, leaving 9 bases unmatched. The CDR3 loop spans 15 amino acids. The CDR3 reads CSAHDLAGVTDTQYF. The CDR3 bases are TGCAGTGCGCACGACCTAGCGGGGGTGACAGATACGCAGTATTTT.

The chain employs TRBV29-1 and TRBJ2-3, with 8 bases aligning to TRBD2. The CDR3 length is 13 residues. Germline CDR1 and CDR2: SQVTM and ANQGSEA. V dropped 5 bases and J dropped 6; count of bases not matched to a gene: 7. The CDR3 is CSVQTSGGDTQYF. CDR3 nucleotide sequence: TGCAGCGTTCAAACTAGCGGTGGCGATACGCAGTATTTT.